One and the same sample provided the 31 T cell receptor beta chains below, sequenced in a study of T cells in Graves' hyperthyroidism and ophthalmopathy. Amplification yielded TCR beta CDR3 regions, with RNA transcripts as the source. The study used the HTBI primer set for a first-round RT-PCR of the TCR CDR3. MiXCR was run by TCRdb on the multiplex PCR reads, yielding one entry per CDR3 protein. The sample carries about 400,000 distinct CDR3 sequences, about an eighth recorded once. The sequenced sample consisted of blood. The receptor set was obtained from a man aged 50-59 years with Graves' ophthalmopathy.

This clonotype was observed many times. Here the CDR3 reads CASSPDRNNQPQHF. As DNA, the CDR3 is TGTGCCAGCAGCCCCGACAGAAACAATCAGCCCCAGCATTTT. The chain links TRBV7-2 to TRBJ1-5; TRBD1 might be the D (5 bases). The V and J ends lost 5 bases and 3 bases respectively, with 11 bases between them. Germline V CDR1 and CDR2: SGHTA, FQGNSA. The CDR3 length is 14 residues.

In its sample, this clonotype was seen a few times. V gene TRBV13 combines with J gene TRBJ2-6; D remains unclear. V was trimmed by 5 bases and J by 2 bases, leaving 10 bases between them. Germline V gene data show CDR1 as PRHDT and CDR2 as FYEKMQ (reference sequence). The CDR3 is 15 amino acids. The CDR3 spells CASSPGPAGANVLTF. The CDR3 nucleotides read TGTGCCAGCAGCCCCGGGCCAGCTGGGGCCAACGTCCTGACTTTC.

Many counts were recorded for this clonotype. The chain couples TRBV5-6 to TRBJ2-2; TRBD2 might be the D (6 bases). This CDR3 spans 13 amino acids. Germline V gene lookup returns CDR1 SGHDT and CDR2 YYEEEE. Between the trimmed V and J ends, which lost 6 bases and 6 bases, there was a span of 12 bases. The CDR3 region is CASMTGVAGELFF. CDR3 DNA sequence: TGTGCCAGCATGACGGGAGTAGCCGGGGAGCTGTTTTTT.

CDR3 protein: CAISTPDRASYEQYF. CDR3 coding DNA: TGTGCCATCAGTACGCCCGACAGGGCTTCCTACGAGCAGTACTTC. This rearrangement joins TRBV10-3 to TRBJ2-7; TRBD1 aligns across 7 bases. The germline CDR1 and CDR2 sequences are ENHRY and SYGVKD. The CDR3 sequence is 15 residues long. J gave up 1 base and V 5 bases, and 8 bases lay outside the gene matches.

This clonotype showed up many times. The chain uses TRBV11-2 and TRBJ1-3; D gene uncertain. This CDR3 is 16 amino acids long. Trimming left V 0 bases short and J 0 bases short, with 9 bases between. Germline CDR1 SGHAT, CDR2 FQNNGV. The CDR3 reads CASSLDLQASGNTIYF. In nucleotides, the CDR3 is TGTGCCAGCAGCTTAGATCTTCAGGCCTCTGGAAACACCATATATTTT.

At least ten counts were recorded for this clonotype. The chain carries TRBV12-3 or TRBV12-4 and TRBJ2-7; TRBD2 is a possible D gene (6 bases). The CDR3 consists of 18 residues. The V gene lost 8 bases and the J gene lost 0 bases, with 26 bases spanning the gap. CDR3 in amino acids: CASRFSGASGYSSYEQYF. CDR3 DNA sequence: TGTGCCAGCCGGTTCTCTGGTGCAAGCGGGTACAGCTCCTACGAGCAGTACTTC.

The sample holds a few counts of this clonotype. The gene calls are TRBV7-2 and TRBJ1-2; TRBD1 is a possible D gene (5 bases). V was pared by 1 base and J by 4 bases, with 13 bases between. The CDR3 consists of 15 residues. The germline CDR1 and CDR2 sequences are SGHTA and FQGNSA. The DNA for the CDR3 is TGTGCCAGCAGCTTAGTTCAGGGCGGGGGCTATGGCTACACCTTC. Translating gives CASSLVQGGGYGYTF.

The chain has TRBV29-1 and TRBJ2-1; the match to TRBD2 covers 10 bases. Germline CDR1 is SQVTM and CDR2 is ANQGSEA. The trim removed 3 bases at V and 0 bases at J, leaving 2 bases unmatched. The CDR3 has 15 amino acids. The CDR3 DNA sequence: TGCAGCGTTGAGGGACTAGCGCACTCCTACAATGAGCAGTTCTTC. Amino acids: CSVEGLAHSYNEQFF.

This clonotype was seen ten or more times. The chain uses TRBV2 and TRBJ2-5, with D perhaps TRBD2 (6 bases). The V and J ends lost 5 bases and 0 bases respectively, with 19 bases between them. Germline CDR1 and CDR2: SNHLY and FYNNEI. CDR3 length equals 17 residues. The CDR3 loop reads CASSSTTEVADQETQYF. The CDR3 region has the DNA TGTGCCAGCAGTTCGACAACTGAAGTAGCGGACCAAGAGACCCAGTACTTC.

As to this clonotype: A junction end diverges from the germline sequence, so it may reflect a read error. The chain has TRBV6-1 and TRBJ2-1; D is perhaps TRBD1 or TRBD2 (6 bases each). Germline-derived CDR1 and CDR2 are MNHNS and SASEGT. The CDR3 has 16 amino acids. CDR3 loop: CAISEGSGPRGYEQFF. The DNA of the CDR3 is TGTGCCATCAGTGAGGGTAGCGGCCCTAGGGGGTATGAGCAGTTCTTC.

Only one count was recorded for this clonotype. This may be a read error: a much more frequent sequence differs by one nucleotide. The chain couples TRBV5-1 to TRBJ2-1, with TRBD2 matching over 8 bases. CDR1 and CDR2 (germline): SGHRS, YFSETQ. The V and J ends lost 6 bases and 9 bases, in that order; junction bases with no gene match: 14. This CDR3 comprises 15 residues. This CDR3 is CASNPQMREAGEQFF. In nucleotides, the CDR3 is TGCGCCAGCAACCCACAGATGCGGGAGGCTGGTGAGCAGTTCTTC.

The chain joins TRBV7-9 to TRBJ2-1; 10 nucleotides line up with TRBD2. The CDR3 length is 19 residues. From germline, CDR1 is SEHNR and CDR2 FQNEAQ (reference sequence). J was trimmed by 0 bases and V by 3 bases; bases with no gene match: 11. CDR3 protein: CASSLVGLAALSSYNEQFF. The CDR3 DNA reads as TGTGCCAGCAGCTTGGTCGGACTAGCGGCTTTAAGCTCCTACAATGAGCAGTTCTTC.

At least ten counts were recorded for this clonotype. The V and J genes are TRBV3-1 and TRBJ2-7; TRBD2 aligns across 12 bases. The CDR3 runs to 17 residues. Germline loops: CDR1 LGHDT, CDR2 YNNKEL (reference sequence). The trim removed 4 bases at V and 2 bases at J, leaving 9 bases unmatched. Here the CDR3 DNA reads TGTGCCAGCAGCCTGACGACTAGCGGGGGATTCCCCTACGAGCAGTACTTC. Its protein product is CASSLTTSGGFPYEQYF.

This clonotype occurred many times. This chain joins TRBV5-1 and TRBJ2-7, with D perhaps being TRBD1 or TRBD2 (5 bases each). The CDR3 totals 14 residues. The germline CDR1 and CDR2 sequences are SGHRS and YFSETQ. With 4 bases removed from V and 4 bases from J, the gap between germline ends came to 15 bases. CDR3 nucleotide sequence: TGCGCCAGCAGCGACGAGGGGCCCCCGTACGAGCAGTACTTC. This translates into CASSDEGPPYEQYF.

This sequence joins TRBV9 and TRBJ2-6; D gene ambiguous. Germline loops: CDR1 SGDLS, CDR2 YYNGEE. The ends were cut back, 0 bases at V and 11 bases at J, with 3 bases in the middle. The CDR3 extends over 11 amino acids. CDR3 bases: TGTGCCAGCAGCGTAGACGACGTCCTGACTTTC. Encoded protein: CASSVDDVLTF.

The chain combines TRBV4-1 with TRBJ2-7; 9 nucleotides match TRBD1. Looked up from germline, CDR1 is MGHRA and CDR2 is YSYEKL. Trimming took 3 bases from V and 3 from J; bases not matched to a gene: 15. The CDR3 has 18 amino acids. CDR3 sequence reads: CASSHLTPGQGAHYEQYF. DNA of the CDR3: TGCGCCAGCAGCCATCTGACACCGGGACAGGGAGCCCACTACGAGCAGTACTTC.

The CDR3 region is CASSAWDTGVPEAFF. In DNA form, the CDR3 reads TGTGCCAGCAGTGCCTGGGATACAGGGGTTCCTGAAGCTTTCTTT. This chain uses TRBV25-1 with TRBJ1-1; 7 bases fit TRBD1. Per germline, CDR1 MGHDK and CDR2 SYGVNS. The CDR3 length is 15 residues. The junction had 11 bases not matched to a gene; V was cut back by 4 bases and J by 6 bases.

This clonotype was recorded at least ten times. V and J are TRBV6-8 and TRBJ1-5; TRBD1 agrees at 10 bases. V was clipped by 8 bases and J by 7 bases; unmatched bases: 17. Germline lookup yields CDR1 MNHGY and CDR2 SAAAGT. This CDR3 has 17 residues. CDR3: CASRRSRDRGPGQPQHF. CDR3 DNA sequence: TGTGCCAGCCGACGCTCACGGGACAGGGGACCGGGGCAGCCCCAGCATTTT.

This clonotype has ten or more counts. The genes are TRBV28 and TRBJ2-1; D unresolved. The CDR3 is 11 amino acids. Trimming left V 5 bases short and J 13 bases short, with 12 bases between. Per the germline V gene, CDR1 is MDHEN and CDR2 is SYDVKM. The CDR3 nucleotides are TGTGCCAGCAGTCCCTCGTTAGGTCAGTTCTTC. Translating it yields CASSPSLGQFF.

This clonotype was counted between two and nine times. The chain uses TRBV20-1 and TRBJ2-7, with TRBD1 as a possible D gene (6 bases). Germline V CDR1 and CDR2: DFQATT, SNEGSKA (reference sequence). V was cut by 6 bases and J by 7 bases, with 19 bases left in between. There are 13 residues in the CDR3. CDR3 DNA sequence: TGCAGTGCCAGCGGCACAGGGTCGTATGAGCAGTACTTC. Translating it yields CSASGTGSYEQYF.

This clonotype has ten or more counts. V and J are TRBV20-1 and TRBJ2-7; D is possibly TRBD2 (5 bases). Trimming took 2 bases from V and 0 from J, leaving 11 bases between them. The germline V gene encodes CDR1 DFQATT and CDR2 SNEGSKA (reference sequence). This CDR3 is 14 amino acids long. The CDR3 DNA sequence: TGCAGTGCTAGACCAGCGGTTAGCTCCTACGAGCAGTACTTC. Translation gives CSARPAVSSYEQYF.

The sample holds many counts of this clonotype. The chain couples TRBV2 to TRBJ2-5; D ambiguous. The CDR3 has 13 residues. The germline CDR1 and CDR2 sequences are SNHLY and FYNNEI. V was pared by 5 bases and J by 1 base, with 8 bases between. CDR3 DNA sequence: TGTGCCAGCAGTCCGACGGGCCAAGAGACCCAGTACTTC. Translation: CASSPTGQETQYF.

This clonotype was seen many times. The CDR3 loop is CATSETTTPSFNEQFF. The CDR3 nucleotides are TGTGCCACCAGTGAAACGACTACCCCTAGTTTCAATGAGCAGTTCTTC. V is TRBV24-1 and J is TRBJ2-1; a weak D match, TRBD2 (5 bases). The germline CDR1 and CDR2 sequences are KGHDR and SFDVKD. The germline V and J ends were trimmed by 4 bases and 6 bases, with 18 bases remaining between them. The CDR3 spans 16 residues.

At least ten counts were recorded for this clonotype. The gene calls are TRBV3-1 and TRBJ2-7; TRBD2 agrees at 8 bases. The CDR3 sequence is 15 residues long. V gave up 7 bases and J gave up 6 bases; unmatched junction bases: 14. CDR1 is LGHDT, CDR2 YNNKEL, per germline (reference sequence). The CDR3 loop is CASTGGGGLASEQYF. In nucleotides, the CDR3 is TGTGCCAGCACCGGAGGGGGAGGACTAGCCAGCGAGCAGTACTTC.

A note on this clonotype: A read error may produce the germline difference seen at one junction end. The V gene is TRBV6-5, the J gene TRBJ1-1; D remains ambiguous. This CDR3 has 14 residues. Per germline, CDR1 MNHEY and CDR2 SVGAGI. As DNA, the CDR3 is TGTGTCAGCAGTTACGTAGGGAGGGACACTGAAGCTTTCTTT. It encodes CVSSYVGRDTEAFF.

There are many counts of this clonotype. The chain combines TRBV6-2 or TRBV6-3 with TRBJ2-1; the D gene is possibly TRBD2 (6 bases). V gave up 7 bases and J gave up 5 bases, with 15 bases separating them. The CDR3 has 14 amino acids. Germline V lookup: CDR1 MNHEY, CDR2 SVGEGT. CDR3 region: CASTPGLGDNEQFF. CDR3 DNA sequence: TGTGCCAGCACCCCGGGACTGGGCGACAATGAGCAGTTCTTC.

Only a few counts were recorded for this clonotype. This rearrangement joins TRBV7-2 to TRBJ1-1; D is uncertain. CDR1 and CDR2 (germline): SGHTA, FQGNSA. The V end was cut by 4 bases, the J end by 3 bases, with 9 bases between. This CDR3 has 13 amino acids. CDR3 protein: CASSSPPYTEAFF. CDR3 sequence (DNA): TGTGCCAGCAGCTCCCCACCATACACTGAAGCTTTCTTT.

This clonotype has only a few counts. The V and J genes are TRBV9 and TRBJ1-6; D gene ambiguous. Trimming pared 0 bases from V and 7 bases from J, leaving 11 bases between. The CDR3 consists of 15 residues. CDR1 SGDLS and CDR2 YYNGEE come from the germline V gene. The CDR3 DNA is TGTGCCAGCAGCGTAGATGGGGTTTCGAATTCACCCCTCCACTTT. Protein: CASSVDGVSNSPLHF.

This clonotype was detected ten times or more. The gene calls are TRBV5-5 and TRBJ1-2, with 7 bases aligning to TRBD1. Germline V gene sequence: CDR1 SGHKS, CDR2 YYEKEE (reference sequence). The CDR3 is 14 residues long. Unmatched junction bases numbered 5, after V lost 4 bases and J lost 2 bases. CDR3 loop: CASSGIQGNYGYTF. For the CDR3, the DNA is TGTGCCAGCAGCGGCATACAGGGGAACTATGGCTACACCTTC. Complete variable domain (other parts from reference TRBV5-5 and TRBJ1-2): DAGVTQSPTHLIKTRGQQVTLRCSPISGHKSVSWYQQVLGQGPQFIFQYYEKEERGRGNFPDRFSARQFPNYSSELNVNALLLGDSALYLCASSGIQGNYGYTFGSGTRLTVV.

This clonotype occurred a few times. The J gene is TRBJ2-1, the V gene TRBV7-8; 8 bases agree with TRBD2. The germline gives CDR1 SGHVS, CDR2 FQNEAQ. The ends lost 5 bases at V and 5 bases at J; junction bases unmatched: 14. This CDR3 has 17 residues. CDR3 sequence: CASSTPPGGLVHNEQFF. CDR3 DNA sequence: TGTGCCAGCAGCACCCCCCCTGGGGGACTAGTCCACAATGAGCAGTTCTTC.

This clonotype appeared many times. The CDR3 sequence: CASSPTVTEETQYF. CDR3 sequence (DNA): TGTGCCAGCTCTCCTACTGTGACAGAGGAGACCCAGTACTTC. The genes are TRBV18 and TRBJ2-5; TRBD1 is a possible D gene (5 bases). The CDR3 extends over 14 amino acids. V lost 6 bases to trimming and J lost 5 bases, with 16 bases between them. The germline gives CDR1 KGHSH, CDR2 LQKENI.